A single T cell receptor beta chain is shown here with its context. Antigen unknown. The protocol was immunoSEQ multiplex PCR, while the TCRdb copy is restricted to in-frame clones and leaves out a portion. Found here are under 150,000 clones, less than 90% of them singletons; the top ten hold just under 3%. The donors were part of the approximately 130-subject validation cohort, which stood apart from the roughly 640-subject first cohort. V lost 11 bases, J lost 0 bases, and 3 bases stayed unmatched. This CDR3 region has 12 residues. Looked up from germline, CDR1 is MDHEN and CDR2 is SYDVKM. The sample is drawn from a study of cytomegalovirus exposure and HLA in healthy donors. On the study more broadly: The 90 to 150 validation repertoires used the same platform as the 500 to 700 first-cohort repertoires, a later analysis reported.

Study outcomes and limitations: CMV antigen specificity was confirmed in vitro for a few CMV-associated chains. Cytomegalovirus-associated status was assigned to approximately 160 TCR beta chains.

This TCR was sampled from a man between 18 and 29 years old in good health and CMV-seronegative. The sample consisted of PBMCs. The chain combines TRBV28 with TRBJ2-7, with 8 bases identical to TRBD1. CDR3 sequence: CASGQGSYEQYF. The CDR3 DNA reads TGTGCCTCAGGACAGGGCTCCTACGAGCAGTACTTC.